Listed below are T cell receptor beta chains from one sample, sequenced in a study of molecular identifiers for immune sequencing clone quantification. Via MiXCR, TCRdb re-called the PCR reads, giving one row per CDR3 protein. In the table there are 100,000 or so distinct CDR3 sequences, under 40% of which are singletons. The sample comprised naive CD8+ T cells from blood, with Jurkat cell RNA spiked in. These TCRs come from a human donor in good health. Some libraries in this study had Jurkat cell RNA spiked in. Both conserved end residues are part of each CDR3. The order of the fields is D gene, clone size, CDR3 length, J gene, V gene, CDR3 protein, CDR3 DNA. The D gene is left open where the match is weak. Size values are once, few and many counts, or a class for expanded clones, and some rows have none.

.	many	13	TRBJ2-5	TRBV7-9	CASSLGDQETQYF	TGTGCCAGCAGCTTAGGAGACCAAGAGACCCAGTACTTC
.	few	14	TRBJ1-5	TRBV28	CASSFQNSNQPQHF	TGTGCCAGCAGTTTTCAGAATAGCAATCAGCCCCAGCATTTT
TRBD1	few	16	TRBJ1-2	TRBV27	CASSLYGNRGSYGYTF	TGTGCCAGCAGTTTATACGGGAACAGGGGCTCCTATGGCTACACCTTC
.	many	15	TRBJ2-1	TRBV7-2	CASSSDPSKYNEQFF	TGTGCCAGCAGCTCGGACCCATCAAAATACAATGAGCAGTTCTTC
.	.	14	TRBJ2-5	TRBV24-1	CATSDFGVSETQYF	TGTGCCACCAGTGATTTCGGTGTATCAGAGACCCAGTACTTC
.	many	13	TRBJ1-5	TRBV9	CASSPGAGQPQHF	TGTGCCAGCAGCCCGGGCGCAGGGCAGCCCCAGCATTTT
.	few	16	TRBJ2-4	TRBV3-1	CASSQEGTLAKNIQYF	TGTGCCAGCAGCCAAGAGGGAACCCTAGCCAAAAACATTCAGTACTTC
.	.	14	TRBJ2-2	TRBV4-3	CASSQGQGTGELFF	TGCGCCAGCAGCCAAGGGCAGGGGACCGGGGAGCTGTTTTTT
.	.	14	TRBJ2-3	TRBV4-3	CASSPGTLTDTQYF	TGCGCCAGCAGCCCCGGGACTCTGACAGATACGCAGTATTTT
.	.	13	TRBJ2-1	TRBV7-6	CASSLTSYNELFF	TGTGCCAGCAGCTTAACCTCCTACAATGAGCTGTTCTTC
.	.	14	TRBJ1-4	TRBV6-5	CASRVLATNEKLFF	TGTGCCAGCAGGGTCCTTGCAACTAATGAAAAACTGTTTTTT
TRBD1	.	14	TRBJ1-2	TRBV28	CASSLGPTGGRRTF	TGTGCCAGCAGCTTAGGTCCCACAGGGGGTAGGCGCACCTTC
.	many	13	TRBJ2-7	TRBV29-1	CSVETIGYREQYF	TGCAGCGTTGAGACGATTGGGTATCGGGAGCAGTACTTC
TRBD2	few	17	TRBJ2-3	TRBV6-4	CASSESQREGPPDTQYF	TGTGCCAGCAGTGAGTCTCAGCGGGAGGGCCCTCCAGATACGCAGTATTTT
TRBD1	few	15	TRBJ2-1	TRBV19	CASSIPTGGGNEQFF	TGTGCCAGTAGTATTCCGACAGGGGGAGGGAATGAGCAGTTCTTC
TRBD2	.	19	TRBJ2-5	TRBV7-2	CASSLVRPTWDYPQETQYF	TGTGCCAGCAGCTTAGTCCGGCCAACTTGGGACTACCCCCAAGAGACCCAGTACTTC
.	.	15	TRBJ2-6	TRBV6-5	CASSPIISGANVLTF	TGTGCCAGCAGCCCGATAATCTCTGGGGCCAACGTCCTGACTTTC
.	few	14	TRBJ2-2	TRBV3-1	CASSQVENTGELFF	TGTGCCAGCAGCCAAGTTGAGAACACCGGGGAGCTATTTTTT